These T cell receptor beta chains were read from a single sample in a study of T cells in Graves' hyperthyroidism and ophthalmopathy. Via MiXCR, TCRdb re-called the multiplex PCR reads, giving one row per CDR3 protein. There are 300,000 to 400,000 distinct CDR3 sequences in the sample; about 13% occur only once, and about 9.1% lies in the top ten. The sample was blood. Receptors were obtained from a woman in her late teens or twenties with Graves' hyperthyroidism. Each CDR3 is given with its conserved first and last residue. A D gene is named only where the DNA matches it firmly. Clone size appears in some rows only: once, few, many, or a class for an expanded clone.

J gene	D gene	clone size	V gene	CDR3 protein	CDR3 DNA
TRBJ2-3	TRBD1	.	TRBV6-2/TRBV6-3	CASSYPHRGLADTQYF	TGTGCCAGCAGTTACCCGCACAGGGGGTTGGCAGATACGCAGTATTTT
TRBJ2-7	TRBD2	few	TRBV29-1	CSVLTSASYEQYF	TGCAGCGTGCTGACTAGCGCCTCCTACGAGCAGTACTTC
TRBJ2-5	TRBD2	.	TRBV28	CASSFLSGKTLTETQYF	TGTGCCAGCAGTTTCCTAAGCGGGAAGACCTTAACGGAGACCCAGTACTTC
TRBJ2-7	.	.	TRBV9	CASSVVEGYEQYF	TGTGCCAGCAGCGTAGTCGAGGGCTACGAGCAGTACTTC
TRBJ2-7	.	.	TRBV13	CASSLDTGEQYF	TGTGCCAGCAGCTTAGATACAGGGGAGCAGTACTTC
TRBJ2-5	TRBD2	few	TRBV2	CASSEGTSGGQETQYF	TGTGCCAGCAGTGAGGGGACTAGCGGGGGCCAAGAGACCCAGTACTTC
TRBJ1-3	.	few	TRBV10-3	CAIWTAPGNTIYF	TGTGCCATTTGGACGGCCCCTGGAAACACCATATATTTT
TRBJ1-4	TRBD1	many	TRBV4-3	CASSITGTGYEKLFF	TGCGCCAGCAGCATAACCGGGACAGGGTACGAAAAACTGTTTTTT
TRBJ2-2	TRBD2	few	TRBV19	CASSIARGRYAGELFF	TGTGCCAGTAGTATTGCCCGCGGGAGGTACGCCGGGGAGCTGTTTTTT
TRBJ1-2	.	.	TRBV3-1	CASSQDPAGDGSKDGYTF	TGTGCCAGCAGCCAAGATCCTGCCGGAGATGGGTCCAAAGATGGCTACACCTTC
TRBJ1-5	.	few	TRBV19	CASNWGDMGNQPQHF	TGTGCCAGTAATTGGGGAGACATGGGCAATCAGCCCCAGCATTTT
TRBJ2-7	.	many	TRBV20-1	CSAPGADAYEQYF	TGCAGTGCCCCGGGGGCTGACGCTTACGAGCAGTACTTC
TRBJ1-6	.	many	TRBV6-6	CASSYGGQSSYNSPLHF	TGTGCCAGCAGTTACGGAGGACAGAGCTCCTATAATTCACCCCTCCACTTT
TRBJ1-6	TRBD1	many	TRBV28	CASRTGGADNSPLHF	TGTGCCAGCAGGACAGGGGGCGCAGATAATTCACCCCTCCACTTT
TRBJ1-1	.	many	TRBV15	CATSSQLNTEAFF	TGTGCCACCAGTAGCCAGCTGAACACTGAAGCTTTCTTT
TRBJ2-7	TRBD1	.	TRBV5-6	CASSQGQAGQYF	TGTGCCAGCAGCCAGGGACAGGCCGGGCAGTACTTC
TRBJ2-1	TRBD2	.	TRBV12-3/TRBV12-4	CASSLGSSGVLPYNEQFF	TGTGCCAGCAGTTTAGGGTCCAGCGGGGTTCTCCCCTACAATGAGCAGTTCTTC
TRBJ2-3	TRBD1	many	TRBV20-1	CSARALPGQGRADTQYF	TGCAGTGCTAGAGCCCTCCCGGGACAGGGTCGGGCAGATACGCAGTATTTT
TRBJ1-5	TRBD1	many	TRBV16	CASSQLSGGNQPQHF	TGTGCCAGCAGCCAATTGTCAGGGGGGAATCAGCCCCAGCATTTT
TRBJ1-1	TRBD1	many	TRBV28	CASSLPGTGGLDAFF	TGTGCCAGCAGTTTACCGGGGACAGGGGGTTTAGACGCTTTCTTT
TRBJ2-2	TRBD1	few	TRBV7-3	CASSLWGTGGNTGELFF	TGTGCCAGCAGCTTGTGGGGGACAGGGGGCAACACCGGGGAGCTGTTTTTT
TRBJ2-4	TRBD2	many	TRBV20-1	CSANPPGLAGPTGNIQYF	TGCAGTGCCAACCCTCCGGGACTAGCGGGTCCAACGGGGAACATTCAGTACTTC
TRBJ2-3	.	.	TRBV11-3	CASSLGRGPGDTQYF	TGTGCCAGCAGCTTAGGCCGCGGGCCTGGGGATACGCAGTATTTT
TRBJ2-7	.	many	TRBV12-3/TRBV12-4	CASSLGEQGEQYF	TGTGCCAGCAGTTTGGGTGAGCAGGGCGAGCAGTACTTC
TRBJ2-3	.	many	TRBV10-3	CAISGTASDTQYF	TGTGCCATCAGTGGGACAGCTTCAGATACGCAGTATTTT
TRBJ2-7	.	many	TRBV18	CASSPQGTLSYEQYF	TGTGCCAGCTCACCACAGGGTACTCTCTCCTACGAGCAGTACTTC